The source of this T cell receptor (beta chain) is a study of T-cell reconstitution after alpha-beta-depleted transplantation in children. Study findings and constraints: After one year, T-cell counts and TCRbeta diversity mostly came from new T cells. There were reportedly several hundred expanded graft clones from which alpha-beta T cells came about two months after transplant. From surviving recipient T cells and thymic progenitors came the high day-60 TCRbeta diversity observed in some patients.

Looked up from germline, CDR1 is SGHRS and CDR2 is YFSETQ. The CDR3 sequence is 17 residues long. Trimming pared 0 bases from V and 0 bases from J, leaving 15 bases between. This clonotype was detected only a few times. Its antigen is as yet unknown. Preparing the TCRbeta library involved the use of unique molecular identifiers. A single record per CDR3 protein comes from TCRdb applying MiXCR to the PCR reads. The table records approximately 520,000 distinct CDR3 sequences, about an eighth of them present only once. The chain has TRBV5-1 and TRBJ1-1, with D maybe TRBD1 (6 bases). Source: PBMCs, mostly from graft donor cells, taken 180 days after TCRalphabeta/CD19-depleted stem cell transplant. The clonotype comes from a female patient aged 2 to 10 who had a stem cell transplant for aplastic anemia, so the T cells may come from the graft donor. In nucleotides, the CDR3 is TGCGCCAGCAGCTTGGCATTAGGACAGCCCTTGAACACTGAAGCTTTCTTT. Amino acid sequence: CASSLALGQPLNTEAFF.